These T cell receptor beta chains were read from a single sample in a study of CD4+ T cells in melanoma. Data came from immunoSEQ multiplex PCR; TCRdb stores just in-frame clones and leaves some out. Of about 50,000 clones in the sample, approximately 89% were seen once. The sequencing sample was made of peripheral blood. All receptors come from a human donor with melanoma. CDR3s include the opening cysteine and the closing phenylalanine or tryptophan.

CDR3: CASSSPGTSLYEQYF
length: 15
V: TRBV28
J: TRBJ2-7

CDR3: CASSNRAGNTIYF
length: 13
V: TRBV6-1
J: TRBJ1-3

CDR3: CASSVEGGFGAQYF
length: 14
V: TRBV9
J: TRBJ2-5

CDR3: CASSPREGTTGELFF
length: 15
V: TRBV9
J: TRBJ2-2

CDR3: CASSLVPEINEKLFF
length: 15
V: TRBV5-1
J: TRBJ1-4

CDR3: CSVEDIKISDTQYF
length: 14
V: TRBV29-1
J: TRBJ2-3

CDR3: CASAGNSPLHF
length: 11
V: TRBV6-1
J: TRBJ1-6

CDR3: CAISRAGGFNEQFF
length: 14
V: TRBV10-3
J: TRBJ2-1

CDR3: CASSSEGHTYEQYF
length: 14
V: TRBV6-6
J: TRBJ2-7

CDR3: CASSDPGQPNTEAFF
length: 15
V: TRBV10-1
J: TRBJ1-1

CDR3: CASSPGPGGKPQHF
length: 14
V: TRBV6-6
J: TRBJ1-5

CDR3: CASMNRDRGFEQYF
length: 14
V: TRBV28
J: TRBJ2-7

CDR3: CASSLGRNTEAFF
length: 13
V: TRBV11-2
J: TRBJ1-1

CDR3: CASSPQGFLRNTIYF
length: 15
V: TRBV5-1
J: TRBJ1-3

CDR3: CASRGQENTGELFF
length: 14
V: TRBV4-3
J: TRBJ2-2

CDR3: CASSRTTSSYNEQFF
length: 15
V: TRBV28
J: TRBJ2-1